This is a list of T cell receptor beta chains from one sample in a study of beta chain features in type 1 diabetes. Profiled with immunoSEQ multiplex PCR; TCRdb holds only in-frame clones, not every one. The sample gives about 220,000 clones, roughly a tenth of which show up once; about 1.2% is in the top ten. The sequencing input was central memory CD4+ T cells from blood. The receptors shown here come from a man in his late teens or twenties in good health. The CDR3 runs from the conserved cysteine through the conserved F or W. Each record gives: CDR3 length, V gene, CDR3 protein.

CDR3 length: 16; V gene: TRBV5-6; CDR3 protein: CASSNVDGKITDTQYF
CDR3 length: 13; V gene: TRBV30; CDR3 protein: CATSADPFREQYF
CDR3 length: 13; V gene: TRBV6-6; CDR3 protein: CASRVDGNQPQHF
CDR3 length: 14; V gene: TRBV5-4; CDR3 protein: CASSLGSTKNIQYF
CDR3 length: 17; V gene: TRBV7-2; CDR3 protein: CASSLASRRGGTGELFF
CDR3 length: 12; V gene: TRBV28; CDR3 protein: CASQGGSYEQYF
CDR3 length: 13; V gene: TRBV19; CDR3 protein: CASSSTNYNEQFF
CDR3 length: 13; V gene: TRBV28; CDR3 protein: CASGSGDSETQYF
CDR3 length: 12; V gene: TRBV7-2; CDR3 protein: CASSTTYYEQYF
CDR3 length: 15; V gene: TRBV5-5; CDR3 protein: CASSLEGRGRETQYF
CDR3 length: 15; V gene: TRBV5-1; CDR3 protein: CASSFTLSSYNEQFF
CDR3 length: 14; V gene: TRBV29-1; CDR3 protein: CSVEDGGYNYGYTF
CDR3 length: 13; V gene: TRBV28; CDR3 protein: CASSANFIREQFF
CDR3 length: 14; V gene: TRBV15; CDR3 protein: CATSRRVEMEKLFF
CDR3 length: 13; V gene: TRBV29-1; CDR3 protein: CSSDRGPYNEQFF
CDR3 length: 16; V gene: TRBV7-2; CDR3 protein: CASSLLSGGSSYEQYF
CDR3 length: 11; V gene: TRBV7-9; CDR3 protein: CASSLGGTIYF
CDR3 length: 16; V gene: TRBV6-6; CDR3 protein: CASRKPGTGTLNEQFF
CDR3 length: 11; V gene: TRBV6-6; CDR3 protein: CASRGFGEQFF
CDR3 length: 14; V gene: TRBV18; CDR3 protein: CASSRLTNTGELFF
CDR3 length: 16; V gene: TRBV7-2; CDR3 protein: CASSLALAGAYNEQFF
CDR3 length: 13; V gene: TRBV10-3; CDR3 protein: CAISEQKNTEAFF
CDR3 length: 14; V gene: TRBV7-2; CDR3 protein: CASSSLAGTYEQYF
CDR3 length: 15; V gene: TRBV4-3; CDR3 protein: CASSQVFGRADTQYF
CDR3 length: 14; V gene: TRBV5-1; CDR3 protein: CASSATGTGRGYTF
CDR3 length: 14; V gene: TRBV4-1; CDR3 protein: CASSQVGRDQPQHF
CDR3 length: 11; V gene: TRBV29-1; CDR3 protein: CSVLTGDTQYF
CDR3 length: 14; V gene: TRBV29-1; CDR3 protein: CSVVTGTGIYEQYF
CDR3 length: 13; V gene: TRBV29-1; CDR3 protein: CSVADRVVETQYF
CDR3 length: 10; V gene: TRBV10-3; CDR3 protein: CAIRSDEQFF
CDR3 length: 15; V gene: TRBV7-3; CDR3 protein: CASSPLWGRRTEAFF
CDR3 length: 14; V gene: TRBV2; CDR3 protein: CASGILRDPNEQFF
CDR3 length: 13; V gene: TRBV30; CDR3 protein: CAWSVRTGGDAFF
CDR3 length: 15; V gene: TRBV11-2; CDR3 protein: CASSSIALNTGELFF
CDR3 length: 12; V gene: TRBV7-2; CDR3 protein: CASSLVQGGYTF
CDR3 length: 15; V gene: TRBV30; CDR3 protein: CAWTRLAGDYNEQFF
CDR3 length: 14; V gene: TRBV2; CDR3 protein: CASSSQGAITEAFF
CDR3 length: 13; V gene: TRBV4-2; CDR3 protein: CASSRQGLMDYTF
CDR3 length: 14; V gene: TRBV30; CDR3 protein: CAWSVPGRPYGYTF
CDR3 length: 16; V gene: TRBV7-9; CDR3 protein: CASSLRGLSGANVLTF
CDR3 length: 16; V gene: TRBV11-2; CDR3 protein: CASSSRGGGRTDTQYF
CDR3 length: 13; V gene: TRBV7-3; CDR3 protein: CASRRQGAETQYF
CDR3 length: 14; V gene: TRBV29-1; CDR3 protein: CSVVSGTVAYEQYF
CDR3 length: 16; V gene: TRBV27; CDR3 protein: CASSFSEGLYNNEQFF
CDR3 length: 15; V gene: TRBV29-1; CDR3 protein: CSVEGLAGRTDTQYF
CDR3 length: 14; V gene: TRBV9; CDR3 protein: CASSVGVTTDTQYF
CDR3 length: 14; V gene: TRBV11-2; CDR3 protein: CASSLGPASLTQYF
CDR3 length: 15; V gene: TRBV30; CDR3 protein: CAWSVPTITKNIQYF
CDR3 length: 13; V gene: TRBV7-2; CDR3 protein: CASRQGGGQPQHF
CDR3 length: 14; V gene: TRBV19; CDR3 protein: CASSIAGTSGRKYF